The 18 T cell receptor beta chains presented below share a single source sample, sequenced in a study of T-cell memory formation after mild COVID-19. TCRdb re-called the 5' RACE reads with MiXCR, one entry per CDR3 protein. Altogether about 400,000 distinct CDR3 sequences are present, 20% to 30% being singletons, with the ten largest covering around 13%. The specimen sequenced was PBMCs or a T cell subset sorted from them (not recorded which). The receptors stem from an adult woman who had mild COVID-19 (a few samples of this study predate the infection). Cell type and time point are not known.

This clonotype was counted between two and nine times. This chain uses TRBV6-5 with TRBJ2-7, with D possibly matching TRBD1 (6 bases). Germline-derived CDR1 and CDR2 are MNHEY and SVGAGI. CDR3 length equals 13 residues. Trimming left V 3 bases short and J 6 bases short, with 12 bases between. CDR3 sequence reads: CASSYAGVGEQYF. The CDR3, as DNA: TGTGCCAGCAGTTATGCAGGGGTGGGCGAGCAGTACTTC.

This clonotype appeared once. This sequence joins TRBV9 and TRBJ2-1; TRBD2 agrees at 10 bases. Losses at the gene ends were 3 bases for V and 4 bases for J; bases not matched to a gene: 4. The germline V gene encodes CDR1 SGDLS and CDR2 YYNGEE. The CDR3 sequence is 15 residues long. The CDR3 nucleotides read TGTGCCAGCAGCGACCAGCGGGGGGGTTACAATGAGCAGTTCTTC. Translating it yields CASSDQRGGYNEQFF.

The gene calls are TRBV20-1 and TRBJ1-1, with TRBD1 matching 9 bases. The germline gives CDR1 DFQATT, CDR2 SNEGSKA (reference sequence). V lost 0 bases to trimming and J lost 6 bases; unmatched junction nucleotides: 11. This CDR3 has 16 residues. The CDR3, as DNA: TGCAGTGCTAGAGAGAATCCCGGGACAGGGTTCGCTGAAGCTTTCTTT. Translated: CSARENPGTGFAEAFF.

This clonotype was counted between two and nine times. The gene calls are TRBV27 and TRBJ2-7; 9 bases line up with TRBD2. Per germline, CDR1 MNHEY and CDR2 SMNVEV (reference sequence). The CDR3 loop spans 13 amino acids. The CDR3, as DNA: TGTGCGAGCGGGGGGTGGGTTGCCTACGAGCAGTACTTC. Its translation is CASGGWVAYEQYF.

This clonotype was detected a few times. The V and J genes are TRBV20-1 and TRBJ2-3; 9 nucleotides line up with TRBD2. CDR3 length: 16 residues. CDR1 and CDR2 (germline): DFQATT, SNEGSKA (reference sequence). V was clipped by 0 bases and J by 2 bases; unmatched bases: 6. CDR3 nucleotide sequence: TGCAGTGCTAGAGATTGGCTAGCGGGGCACACAGATACGCAGTATTTT. It yields the protein CSARDWLAGHTDTQYF.

The chain recombines TRBV24-1 with TRBJ2-1; the match to TRBD1 covers 10 bases. Germline-derived CDR1 and CDR2 are KGHDR and SFDVKD. Losses at the gene ends were 5 bases for V and 8 bases for J; bases not matched to a gene: 11. This CDR3 region has 16 residues. DNA for the CDR3: TGTGCCACCAGTGGCCCCGACAGGGGGCGCCGGTATGAGCAGTTCTTC. Amino acids: CATSGPDRGRRYEQFF.

The chain joins TRBV12-3 or TRBV12-4 to TRBJ1-1; D gene uncertain. Trimming took 0 bases from V and 9 from J, leaving 8 bases between them. The CDR3 has 12 residues. The CDR3 loop is CASSLAPQKAFF. The CDR3 DNA is TGTGCCAGCAGTTTAGCCCCCCAGAAAGCTTTCTTT.

The gene calls are TRBV24-1 and TRBJ2-1; D is possibly TRBD2 (7 bases). In germline, CDR1 is KGHDR, CDR2 SFDVKD. V was pared by 7 bases and J by 8 bases, with 20 bases between. The CDR3 consists of 15 residues. CDR3 in DNA: TGTGCCACCAGCGGGGGTCCGGGGGGCAGCGATGAGCAGTTCTTC. Amino acids: CATSGGPGGSDEQFF.

V gene TRBV27 combines with J gene TRBJ1-1; D unresolved. Germline V gene lookup returns CDR1 MNHEY and CDR2 SMNVEV (reference sequence). This CDR3 has 13 amino acids. Trimming took 1 base from V and 9 from J, leaving 12 bases between them. The DNA for the CDR3 is TGTGCCAGCAGTTTATTCAACCAGGATAAAGCTTTCTTT. Translation gives CASSLFNQDKAFF.

This sequence joins TRBV4-3 and TRBJ1-2; a weak D match, TRBD1 (6 bases). Germline V gene data show CDR1 as LGHNA and CDR2 as YSLEER. V lost 3 bases and J 6 bases, leaving 17 bases between the germline ends. The CDR3 runs 15 residues. The CDR3 region has the DNA TGCGCCAGCAGCCACGAAACAAACAGGGTTCATGGCTACACCTTC. Amino acid sequence: CASSHETNRVHGYTF.

This clonotype was counted at least ten times. CDR3: CASSVLAGGYNEQFF. Here the CDR3 DNA reads TGTGCCAGCAGCGTACTAGCGGGGGGTTACAATGAGCAGTTCTTC. This chain links TRBV9 with TRBJ2-1, with 11 bases fitting TRBD2. J lost 4 bases, V lost 1 base, and 1 base had no gene match. CDR3 size: 15 residues. Per germline, CDR1 SGDLS and CDR2 YYNGEE.

This clonotype was seen only once. The chain employs TRBV18 and TRBJ2-1, with a tentative D call TRBD1 (6 bases). V shed 4 bases and J shed 5 bases, with 18 bases lying between them. The CDR3 totals 16 residues. CDR1 is KGHSH and CDR2 is LQKENI in the germline V gene. This chain's CDR3 is CASSRDQGSSDNEQFF. The CDR3 DNA follows: TGTGCCAGCTCACGGGACCAGGGGTCGTCAGACAATGAGCAGTTCTTC.

This clonotype was counted only a few times. The V call is TRBV6-5, the J call TRBJ2-5, with 8 bases identical to TRBD2. V gave up 6 bases and J gave up 4 bases; unmatched junction bases: 10. The CDR3 runs to 15 residues. The V gene's germline CDR1 is MNHEY and CDR2 SVGAGI. The CDR3 DNA reads TGTGCCAGCAGCCACGACCTCGGGAGGGTAGAGACCCAGTACTTC. Residues: CASSHDLGRVETQYF.

This clonotype came up many times. This sequence joins TRBV20-1 and TRBJ1-1; 8 nucleotides align to TRBD1. CDR1 is DFQATT and CDR2 is SNEGSKA in the germline V gene (reference sequence). J was trimmed by 4 bases and V by 2 bases; bases with no gene match: 9. The CDR3 totals 15 residues. CDR3 nucleotide sequence: TGCAGTGCTAGAAAACAACAGGGGGTCTCCACTGAAGCTTTCTTT. It yields the protein CSARKQQGVSTEAFF.

V and J are TRBV7-9 and TRBJ1-1; D ambiguous. The CDR3 runs 16 residues. V lost 4 bases and J lost 1, with 16 bases in between. Germline V gene lookup returns CDR1 SEHNR and CDR2 FQNEAQ (reference sequence). CDR3: CASSSTADTWNTEAFF. Here the CDR3 DNA reads TGTGCCAGCAGCTCTACCGCCGACACCTGGAACACTGAAGCTTTCTTT.

The sample holds a few counts of this clonotype. V is TRBV5-1 and J is TRBJ2-1; D is unresolved. Trimming left V 2 bases short and J 5 bases short, with 11 bases between. From germline, CDR1 is SGHRS and CDR2 YFSETQ. The CDR3 is made up of 14 amino acids. The CDR3 DNA reads TGCGCCAGCAGCTTACCCAGCAGACACAATGAGCAGTTCTTC. Translation: CASSLPSRHNEQFF.

This clonotype has just a few counts. The genes are TRBV12-3 or TRBV12-4 and TRBJ2-3; D perhaps matches TRBD2 (6 bases). Trimming removed 5 bases at V and 4 bases at J, with 10 bases between. This CDR3 is built from 13 residues. The CDR3 sequence: CASSPGVPDTQYF. The CDR3 coding sequence is TGTGCCAGCAGTCCGGGAGTCCCAGATACGCAGTATTTT.

This clonotype was seen a few times. J is TRBJ2-7 and V is TRBV4-1, with 8 bases fitting TRBD1. From germline, CDR1 is MGHRA and CDR2 YSYEKL. With 0 bases clipped from V and 5 bases from J, the junction kept 9 bases outside the gene matches. The CDR3 length is 16 residues. CDR3 amino acids: CASSQDRTGSYNEQYF. The CDR3 DNA reads TGCGCCAGCAGCCAAGATAGGACAGGGAGTTACAACGAGCAGTACTTC.